This T cell receptor (beta chain) originates from a study of shared clonotypes between healthy human individuals. The V and J ends lost 0 bases and 8 bases respectively, with 14 bases between them. CDR1 and CDR2 (germline): MRHNA, SNTAGT. CDR3 length: 15 amino acids. This clone has just a few counts. Its target is not known. Other DNA sequences in the sample encode the same CDR3. Findings and caveats of the study: The represented genetic and exposure-history diversity was limited by the small number of donors. Tissue TCR repertoires likely differ from these blood-only repertoires.

Over several immunoSEQ plates, each subset's genomic DNA was distributed in even portions. Some clones are missing from TCRdb's copy, which holds only in-frame ones; the method was immunoSEQ multiplex PCR. This table holds about 1 million clones, roughly 70% found once. Sequences were obtained from memory CD4+ T cells sorted from blood. Subset given: CD45RA-negative fraction. The sequence came from a man between 18 and 35 years old in good health. The rearrangement joins TRBV6-4 to TRBJ2-1, with D perhaps TRBD2 (5 bases). CDR3 nucleotide sequence: TGTGCCAGCAGTGACTCGAGTGGGAGCTTAGATGAGCAGTTCTTC. Its protein product is CASSDSSGSLDEQFF.